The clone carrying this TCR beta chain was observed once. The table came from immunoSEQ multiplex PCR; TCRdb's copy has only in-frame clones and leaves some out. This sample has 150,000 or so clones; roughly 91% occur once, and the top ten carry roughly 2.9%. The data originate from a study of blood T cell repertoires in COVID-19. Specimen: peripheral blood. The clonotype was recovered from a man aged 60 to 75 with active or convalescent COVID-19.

This CDR3 is CASSLSQQGANEKLFF. The CDR3 coding sequence is TGTGCCAGCAGTTTGTCCCAACAGGGCGCTAATGAAAAACTGTTTTTT. The chain recombines TRBV27 with TRBJ1-4; possible D gene TRBD1, 6 bases. The ends were cut back, 3 bases at V and 3 bases at J, with 14 bases in the middle. In germline, CDR1 is MNHEY, CDR2 SMNVEV (reference sequence). The CDR3 extends over 16 amino acids.